This T cell receptor beta chain appears in the sequencing data of a study of cytomegalovirus exposure and HLA in healthy donors. Study information: An earlier analysis identified 100 million to 130 million unique TCR beta sequences in 150 million to 200 million T cells.

The CDR3 has 14 residues. CDR1 LNHNV and CDR2 YYDKDF come from the germline V gene (reference sequence). V dropped 4 bases and J dropped 3; count of bases not matched to a gene: 3. PCR used 60 Vbeta primers and 13 Jbeta primers. TCRdb's table, derived via immunoSEQ multiplex PCR, lists solely in-frame clones and lacks some. The data show about 130,000 clones, with roughly 9.6% seen just once and roughly 6.4% held by the top ten. This chain links TRBV15 with TRBJ1-5, with 7 bases fitting TRBD1. The sequencing sample was made of PBMCs. The sequence was obtained from a woman aged 40 to 50 in good health and CMV-seropositive. The CDR3 DNA reads as TGTGCCACCAGCAAGGACAGGATCAATCAGCCCCAGCATTTT. Translating gives CATSKDRINQPQHF.